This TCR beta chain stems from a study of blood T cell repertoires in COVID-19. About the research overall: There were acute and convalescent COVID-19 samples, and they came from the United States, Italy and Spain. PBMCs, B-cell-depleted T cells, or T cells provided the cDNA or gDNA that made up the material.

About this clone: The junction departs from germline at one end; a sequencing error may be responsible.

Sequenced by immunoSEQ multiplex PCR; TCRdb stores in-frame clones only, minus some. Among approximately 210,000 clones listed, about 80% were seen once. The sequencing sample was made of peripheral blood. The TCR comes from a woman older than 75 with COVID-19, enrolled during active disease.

The DNA for the CDR3 is TGTGCTAGCAGCTTAGACGGGAGAGGACAAGAGACCCAGTACTTC. Translated: CASSLDGRGQETQYF. The chain is built from TRBV7-7 and TRBJ2-5; perhaps TRBD2 as D (6 bases). This CDR3 has 15 residues. Germline V lookup: CDR1 SSHAT, CDR2 FNYEAQ (reference sequence).